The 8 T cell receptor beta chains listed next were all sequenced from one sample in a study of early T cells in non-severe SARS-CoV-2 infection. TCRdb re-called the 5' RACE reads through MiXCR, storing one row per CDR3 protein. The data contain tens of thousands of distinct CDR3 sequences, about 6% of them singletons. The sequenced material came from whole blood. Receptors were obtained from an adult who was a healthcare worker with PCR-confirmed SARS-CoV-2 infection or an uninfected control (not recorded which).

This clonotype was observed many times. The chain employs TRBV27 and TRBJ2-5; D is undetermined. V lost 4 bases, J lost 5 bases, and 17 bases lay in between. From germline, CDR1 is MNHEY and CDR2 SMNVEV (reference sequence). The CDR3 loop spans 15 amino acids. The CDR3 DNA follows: TGTGCCAGCAGTTCCCGCTCGGGCAGTCTGGAGACCCAGTACTTC. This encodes CASSSRSGSLETQYF.

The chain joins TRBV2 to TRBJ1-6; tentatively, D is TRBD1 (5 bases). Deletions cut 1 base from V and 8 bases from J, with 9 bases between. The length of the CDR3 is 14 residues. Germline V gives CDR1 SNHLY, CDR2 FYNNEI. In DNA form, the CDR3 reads TGTGCCAGCAGTGAAGTTGGGGGACATTCACCCCTCCACTTT. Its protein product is CASSEVGGHSPLHF.

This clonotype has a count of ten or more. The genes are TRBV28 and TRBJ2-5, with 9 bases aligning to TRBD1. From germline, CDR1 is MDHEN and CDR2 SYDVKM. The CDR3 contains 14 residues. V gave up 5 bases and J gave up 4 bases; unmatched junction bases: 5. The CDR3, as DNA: TGTGCCAGCAGTCCTACAGGGGGCGCAGAGACCCAGTACTTC. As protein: CASSPTGGAETQYF.

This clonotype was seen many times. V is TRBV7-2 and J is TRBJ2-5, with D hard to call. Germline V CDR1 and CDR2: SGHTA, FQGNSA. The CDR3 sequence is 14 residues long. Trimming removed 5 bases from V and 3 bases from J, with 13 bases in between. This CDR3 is CASSRRPVEETQYF. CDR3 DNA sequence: TGTGCCAGCAGCCGCAGGCCGGTAGAAGAGACCCAGTACTTC.

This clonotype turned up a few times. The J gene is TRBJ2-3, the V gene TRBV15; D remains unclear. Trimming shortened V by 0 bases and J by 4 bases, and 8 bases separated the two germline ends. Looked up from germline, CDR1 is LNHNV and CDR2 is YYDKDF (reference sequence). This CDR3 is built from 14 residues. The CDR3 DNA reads TGTGCCACCAGCAGAGATGGCACCCCAGATACGCAGTATTTT. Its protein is CATSRDGTPDTQYF.

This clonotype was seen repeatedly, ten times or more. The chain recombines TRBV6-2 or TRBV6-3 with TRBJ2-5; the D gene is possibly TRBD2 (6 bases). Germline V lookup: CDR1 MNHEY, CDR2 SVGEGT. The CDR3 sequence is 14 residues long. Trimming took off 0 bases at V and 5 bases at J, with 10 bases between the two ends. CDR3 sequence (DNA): TGTGCCAGCAGTTACTCGACGGGAGAGGAGACCCAGTACTTC. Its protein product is CASSYSTGEETQYF.

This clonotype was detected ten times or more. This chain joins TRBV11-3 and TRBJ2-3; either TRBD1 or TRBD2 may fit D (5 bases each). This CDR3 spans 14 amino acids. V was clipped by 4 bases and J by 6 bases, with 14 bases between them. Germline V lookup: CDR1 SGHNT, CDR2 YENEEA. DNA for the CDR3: TGTGCCAGCAGCTCCGGGGCACCGCGGGATACGCAGTATTTT. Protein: CASSSGAPRDTQYF.

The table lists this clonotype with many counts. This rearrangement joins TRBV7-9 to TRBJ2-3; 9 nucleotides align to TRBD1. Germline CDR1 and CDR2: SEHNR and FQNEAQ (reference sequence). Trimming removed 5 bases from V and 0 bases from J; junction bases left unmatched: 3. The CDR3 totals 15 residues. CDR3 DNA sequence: TGTGCCAGCAGCACTGGGACAGGGAGCACAGATACGCAGTATTTT. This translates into CASSTGTGSTDTQYF.